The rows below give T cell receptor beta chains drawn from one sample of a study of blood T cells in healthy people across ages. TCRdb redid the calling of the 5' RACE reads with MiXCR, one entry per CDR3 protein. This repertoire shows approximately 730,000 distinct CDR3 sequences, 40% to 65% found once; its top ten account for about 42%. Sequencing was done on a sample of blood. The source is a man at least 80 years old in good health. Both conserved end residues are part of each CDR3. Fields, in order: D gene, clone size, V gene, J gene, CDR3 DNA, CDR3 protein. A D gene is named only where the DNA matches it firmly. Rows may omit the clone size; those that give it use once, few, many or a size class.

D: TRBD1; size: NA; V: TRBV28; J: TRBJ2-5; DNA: TGTGCCTGCAGTTTGACAGGGTATGGCCAAGAGACCCAGTACTTC; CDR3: CACSLTGYGQETQYF
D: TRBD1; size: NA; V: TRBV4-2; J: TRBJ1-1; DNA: TGTGCCAGCAGCCAAAGGACAGGGACTGAAGCTTTCTTT; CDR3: CASSQRTGTEAFF
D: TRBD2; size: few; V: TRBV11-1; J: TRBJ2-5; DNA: TGTGCCAGCAGCTTAGGGGGACGGCAAGCGGGACAAGAGACCCAGTACTTC; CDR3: CASSLGGRQAGQETQYF
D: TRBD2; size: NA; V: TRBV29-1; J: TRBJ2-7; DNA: TGCAGCGTTCGTGGACTAGCGAGTACCTACGAGCAGTACTTC; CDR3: CSVRGLASTYEQYF
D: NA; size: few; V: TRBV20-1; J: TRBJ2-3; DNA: TGCAGTGCTAGTCTACCAGATACGCAGTATTTT; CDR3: CSASLPDTQYF
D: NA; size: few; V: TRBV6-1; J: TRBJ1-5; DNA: TGTGCCAGCAGTGAGGTTCAGCCCCAGCATTTT; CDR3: CASSEVQPQHF
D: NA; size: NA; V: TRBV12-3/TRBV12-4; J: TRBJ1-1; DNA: TGTGCCAGCAGTTTGATGGGGGAAGCTTTCTTT; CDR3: CASSLMGEAFF
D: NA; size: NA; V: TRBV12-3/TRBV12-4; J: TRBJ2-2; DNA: TGTGCCAGCAGATTGGGACACCGCACCGGGGAGCTGTTTTTT; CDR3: CASRLGHRTGELFF
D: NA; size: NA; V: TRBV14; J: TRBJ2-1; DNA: TGTGCCAGCGGCCAAAGTATAGCGGAGAGGGATGAGCAGTTCTTC; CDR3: CASGQSIAERDEQFF
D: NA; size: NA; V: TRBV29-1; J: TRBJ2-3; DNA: TGCAGCGTTGAAGATCCCTCTTTACGGGGGCGGGGGAGATACGCGTATTTT; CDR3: CSVEDPSLRGRGRYAYF
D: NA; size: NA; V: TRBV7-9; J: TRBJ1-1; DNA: TGTGCCAGCAGCTTGTCTCGAAGGAGTGAAGCTTTCTTT; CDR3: CASSLSRRSEAFF
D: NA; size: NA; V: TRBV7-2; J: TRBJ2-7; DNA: TGTGCCAGCACCCTGACGTGGGAGAGCTCCTACGAGCAGTACTTC; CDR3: CASTLTWESSYEQYF
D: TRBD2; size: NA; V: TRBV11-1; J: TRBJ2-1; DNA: TGTGCCAGCAGTGACGGACTAGCGGGAGCCTACAATGAGCAGTTCTTC; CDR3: CASSDGLAGAYNEQFF
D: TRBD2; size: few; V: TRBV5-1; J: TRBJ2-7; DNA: TGCGCCAGCAGCTTTGGTCTAGCGGCCTCCTACGAGCAGTACTTC; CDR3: CASSFGLAASYEQYF
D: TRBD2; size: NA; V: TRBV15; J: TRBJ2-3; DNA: TGTGCCACCAGCCGGACTAGCGGGCAAGTAACTAGCACAGATACGCAGTATTTT; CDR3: CATSRTSGQVTSTDTQYF
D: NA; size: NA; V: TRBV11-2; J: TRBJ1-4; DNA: TGTGCCAGCAGCCAGGGACAACTGGCAACTAATGAAAAACTGTTTTTT; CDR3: CASSQGQLATNEKLFF
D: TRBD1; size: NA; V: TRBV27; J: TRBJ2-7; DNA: TGTGCCAGCAGTTTCACGGGACAGGGGTTAGAGCAGTACTTC; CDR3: CASSFTGQGLEQYF
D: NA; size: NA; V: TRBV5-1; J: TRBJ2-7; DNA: TGCGCCAGCAGCTTGGCGGTAGGAAACTCCTACGAGCAGTACTTC; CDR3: CASSLAVGNSYEQYF
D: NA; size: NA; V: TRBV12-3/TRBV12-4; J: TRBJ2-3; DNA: TGTGCCAGCAGACGGAGCAGGGGCCCAGATACGCAGTATTTT; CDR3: CASRRSRGPDTQYF
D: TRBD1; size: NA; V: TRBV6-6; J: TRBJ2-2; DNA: TGTGCCAGCAGTCCCTCGAGGACAGGGGTCACCGGGGAGCTGTTTTTT; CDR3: CASSPSRTGVTGELFF
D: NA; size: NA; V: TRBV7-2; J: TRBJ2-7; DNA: TGTGCCAGCAGCTTGAAGGCGGGGACCTACGAGCAGTACTTC; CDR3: CASSLKAGTYEQYF
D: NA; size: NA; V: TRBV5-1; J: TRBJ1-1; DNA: TGCGCCAGCAGCCCAAGACCAAACACTGAAGCTTTCTTT; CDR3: CASSPRPNTEAFF
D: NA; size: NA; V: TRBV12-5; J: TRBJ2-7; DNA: TGTGCTAGTGGTCCCCTGACAGAGACCTACGAGCAGTACTTC; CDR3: CASGPLTETYEQYF
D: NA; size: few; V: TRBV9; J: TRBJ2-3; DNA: TGTGCCAGCAGCCCCAGACTAGATTCCCTGGTGGGATACGCGTATTTT; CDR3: CASSPRLDSLVGYAYF
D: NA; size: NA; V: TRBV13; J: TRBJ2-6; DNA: TGTGCCAGCAGCTCACGGGTCCAGTCTTACGTTCCTAGCTCTGGGGCCAACGTCCCGACTTTC; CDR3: CASSSRVQSYVPSSGANVPTF
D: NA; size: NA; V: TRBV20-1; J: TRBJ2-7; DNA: TGCAGTGCCTGGGAAGGAGCCCCCTACGAGCAGTACTTC; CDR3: CSAWEGAPYEQYF
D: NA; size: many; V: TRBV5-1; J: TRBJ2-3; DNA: TGCGCCAGCAGCTTACCAGGGGCAGATACGCAGTATTTT; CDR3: CASSLPGADTQYF
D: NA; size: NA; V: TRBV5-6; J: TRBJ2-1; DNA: TGTGCCAGCAGCGTCCCCTCGCGAGGTTACAATGAGCAGTTCTTC; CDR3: CASSVPSRGYNEQFF
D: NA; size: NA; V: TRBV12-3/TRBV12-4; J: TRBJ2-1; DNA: TGTGCCAGCACCGGGAGTCAATCCTACAATGAGCAGTTCTTC; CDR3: CASTGSQSYNEQFF
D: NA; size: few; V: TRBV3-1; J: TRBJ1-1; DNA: TGTGCCAGCAGCCAAGCCGGGCGGGGGACTGAAGCTTTCTTT; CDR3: CASSQAGRGTEAFF
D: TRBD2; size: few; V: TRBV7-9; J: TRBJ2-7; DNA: TGTGCCAGCAGCAGTCGGACTAGCGGGAGTTTCGAGCAGTACTTC; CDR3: CASSSRTSGSFEQYF
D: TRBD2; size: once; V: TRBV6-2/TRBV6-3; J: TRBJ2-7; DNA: TGTGCCAGCAGCCCTAGAGGGGGTTTAGCGGGAGGCTCCTACGAGCAGTACTTC; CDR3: CASSPRGGLAGGSYEQYF
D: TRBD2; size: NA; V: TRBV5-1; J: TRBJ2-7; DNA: TGCGCCAGCAGTAAGTCGGCTAGCGGTACCGACGAGCAGTACTTC; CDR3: CASSKSASGTDEQYF
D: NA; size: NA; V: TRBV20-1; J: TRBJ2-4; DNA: TGCAGTGCGGATTCAACTGGTGGCGCCAAAAACATTCAGTACTTC; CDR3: CSADSTGGAKNIQYF
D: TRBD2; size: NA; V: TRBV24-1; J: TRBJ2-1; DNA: TGTGCCACCAGTGATCCGACTAGCGGGAGAAATAATGAGCAGTTCTTC; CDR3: CATSDPTSGRNNEQFF
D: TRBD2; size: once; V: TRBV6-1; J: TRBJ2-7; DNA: TGTGCCAGCAGTCGTGCCGGGACTAGCGGGAGTAACCCCTACGAGCAGTACTTC; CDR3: CASSRAGTSGSNPYEQYF
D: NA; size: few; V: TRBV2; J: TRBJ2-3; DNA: TGTGCCAGCACGGGGGCGGGTACGCAGTATTTT; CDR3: CASTGAGTQYF
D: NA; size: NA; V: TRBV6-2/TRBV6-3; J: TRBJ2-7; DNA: TGTGCCAGTGGGGGGACAGCTACCTACGAGCAGTACTTC; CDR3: CASGGTATYEQYF
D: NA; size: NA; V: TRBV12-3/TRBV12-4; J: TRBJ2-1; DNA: TGTGCCAGCAGTTTAGGGGCCGGGAGTTACAATGAGCAGTTCTTC; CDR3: CASSLGAGSYNEQFF
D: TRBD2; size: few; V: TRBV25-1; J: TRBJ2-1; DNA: TGTGCCAGCGCCCCGACTAGCGGGAGAAGAAACAATGAGCAGTTCTTC; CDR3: CASAPTSGRRNNEQFF
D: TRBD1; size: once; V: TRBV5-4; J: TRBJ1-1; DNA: TGTGCCAGCAGCAAACGGGACAGATCTTTGAACACTGAAGCTTTCTTT; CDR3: CASSKRDRSLNTEAFF
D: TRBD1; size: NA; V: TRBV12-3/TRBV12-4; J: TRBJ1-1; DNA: TGTGCCAGCAGTCAGGGGGCATACGCTGAAGCTTTCTTT; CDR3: CASSQGAYAEAFF
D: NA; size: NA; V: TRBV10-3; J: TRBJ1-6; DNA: TGTGCCATCAGTGAGGGTGGCGATTCCGGTTCACCCCTCCACTTT; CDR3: CAISEGGDSGSPLHF
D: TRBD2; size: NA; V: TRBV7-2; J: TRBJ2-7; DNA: TGTGCCAGCAGCTTACGCGGGAGTAGCCCCTACGAGCAGTACTTC; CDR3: CASSLRGSSPYEQYF
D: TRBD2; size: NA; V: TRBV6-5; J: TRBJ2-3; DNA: TGTGCCAGCAGTTACTCGATGGCTAGCGGGAGTATTACAGATACGCAGTATTTT; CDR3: CASSYSMASGSITDTQYF
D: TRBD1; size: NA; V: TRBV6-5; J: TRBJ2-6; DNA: TGTGCCAGCAGTTACGGACAGGTTAGCTCTGGGGCCAACGTCCTGACTTTT; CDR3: CASSYGQVSSGANVLTF
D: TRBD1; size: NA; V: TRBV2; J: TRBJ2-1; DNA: TGTGCCAGCAGCCCACAGGGGGTCTACAATGAGCAGTTCTTC; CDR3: CASSPQGVYNEQFF
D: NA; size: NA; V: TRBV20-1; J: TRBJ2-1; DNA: TGCAGTGCTAGATCCAACAATGAGCAGTTCTTC; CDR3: CSARSNNEQFF
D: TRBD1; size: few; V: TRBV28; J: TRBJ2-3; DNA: TGTGCCAGCAGTTTCGGGGACAGATACGCGTATTTT; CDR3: CASSFGDRYAYF
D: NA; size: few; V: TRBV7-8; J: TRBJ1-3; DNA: TGTGCCAGCAGCTTATCTCCGGGCGGCTCTGGAAACACCATATATTTT; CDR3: CASSLSPGGSGNTIYF
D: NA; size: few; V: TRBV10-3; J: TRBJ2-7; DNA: TGTGCCATCAGTGAGTCGTTTGGGACAGAGCAGTACTTC; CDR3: CAISESFGTEQYF
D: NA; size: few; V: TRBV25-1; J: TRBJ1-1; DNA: TGTGCCAGCAGTGGCAGGGCTAACACTGAAGCTTTCTTT; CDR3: CASSGRANTEAFF
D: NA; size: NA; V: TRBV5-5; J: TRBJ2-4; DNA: TGTGCCAGCAGCCCTGCGGGGAACATTCAGTACTTC; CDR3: CASSPAGNIQYF
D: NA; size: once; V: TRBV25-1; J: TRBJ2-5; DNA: TGTGCCAGCACCTCCCCCTGGAGGAAAGAGACCCAGTACTTC; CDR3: CASTSPWRKETQYF